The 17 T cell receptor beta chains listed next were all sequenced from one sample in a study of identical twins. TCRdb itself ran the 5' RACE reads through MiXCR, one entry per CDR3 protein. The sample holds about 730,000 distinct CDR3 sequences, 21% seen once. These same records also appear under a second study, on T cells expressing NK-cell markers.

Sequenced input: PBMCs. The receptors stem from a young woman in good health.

The CDR3 nucleotides read TGTGCCAGCAGAACCGGGACTAGCGTTCGGGCGCAGTATTTT. The encoded protein is CASRTGTSVRAQYF. The V and J genes are TRBV6-1 and TRBJ2-3; 10 positions agree with TRBD2. With V trimmed by 6 bases and J by 10 bases, 10 bases remained unmatched. This CDR3 is built from 14 residues. The germline V gene has CDR1 MNHNS and CDR2 SASEGT.

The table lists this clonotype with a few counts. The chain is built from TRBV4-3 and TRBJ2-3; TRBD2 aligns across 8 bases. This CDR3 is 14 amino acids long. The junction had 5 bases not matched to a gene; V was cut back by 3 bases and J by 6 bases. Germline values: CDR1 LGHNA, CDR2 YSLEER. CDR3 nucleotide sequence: TGCGCCAGCAGCCAGAGCGGGAGACGTGATACGCAGTATTTT. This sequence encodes CASSQSGRRDTQYF.

CDR3 DNA sequence: TGTGCCAGCAGCATACCACGCGACAAGACATCCGTCGATGAGCAGTTCTTC. It yields the protein CASSIPRDKTSVDEQFF. This chain uses TRBV7-6 with TRBJ2-1; D unclear. Germline assignment: CDR1 SGHVS and CDR2 FNYEAQ. The CDR3 has 17 amino acids. V lost 5 bases and J lost 8, with 25 bases in between.

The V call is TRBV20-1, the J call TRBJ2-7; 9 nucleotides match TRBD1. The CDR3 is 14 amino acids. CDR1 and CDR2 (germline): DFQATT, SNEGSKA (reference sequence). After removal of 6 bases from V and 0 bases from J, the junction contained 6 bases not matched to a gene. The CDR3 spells CSAARDRASYEQYF. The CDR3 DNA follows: TGCAGTGCCGCACGGGACAGGGCCTCCTACGAGCAGTACTTC.

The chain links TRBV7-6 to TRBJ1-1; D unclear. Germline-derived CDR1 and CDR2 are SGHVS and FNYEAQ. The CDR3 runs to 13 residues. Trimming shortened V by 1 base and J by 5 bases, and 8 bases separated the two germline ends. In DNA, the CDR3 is TGTGCCAGCAGCTTAGGCGACGGTACTGAAGCTTTCTTT. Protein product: CASSLGDGTEAFF.

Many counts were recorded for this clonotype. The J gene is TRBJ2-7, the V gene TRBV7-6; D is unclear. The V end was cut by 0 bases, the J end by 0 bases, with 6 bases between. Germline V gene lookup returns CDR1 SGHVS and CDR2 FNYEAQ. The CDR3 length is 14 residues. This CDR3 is CASSLAVRSYEQYF. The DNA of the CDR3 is TGTGCCAGCAGCTTAGCGGTTCGCTCCTACGAGCAGTACTTC.

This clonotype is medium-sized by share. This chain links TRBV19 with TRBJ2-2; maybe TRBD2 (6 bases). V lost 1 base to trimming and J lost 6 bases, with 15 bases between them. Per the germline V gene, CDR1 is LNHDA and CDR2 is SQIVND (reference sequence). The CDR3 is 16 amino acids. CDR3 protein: CASSIGAAREAGELFF. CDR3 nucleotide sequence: TGTGCCAGTAGTATAGGCGCAGCCAGGGAGGCCGGGGAGCTGTTTTTT.

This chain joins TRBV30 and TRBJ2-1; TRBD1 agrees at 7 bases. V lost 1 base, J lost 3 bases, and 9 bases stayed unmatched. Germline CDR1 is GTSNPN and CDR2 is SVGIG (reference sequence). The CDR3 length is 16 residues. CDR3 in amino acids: CAWSGGTVGSYNEQFF. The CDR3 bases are TGTGCCTGGAGTGGGGGGACAGTTGGAAGCTACAATGAGCAGTTCTTC.

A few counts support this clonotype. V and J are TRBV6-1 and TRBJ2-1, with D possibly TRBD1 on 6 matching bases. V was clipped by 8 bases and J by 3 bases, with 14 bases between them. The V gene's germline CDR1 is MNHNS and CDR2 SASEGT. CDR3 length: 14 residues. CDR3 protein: CASEWDNNYNEQFF. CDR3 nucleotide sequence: TGTGCCAGCGAATGGGACAACAACTACAATGAGCAGTTCTTC.

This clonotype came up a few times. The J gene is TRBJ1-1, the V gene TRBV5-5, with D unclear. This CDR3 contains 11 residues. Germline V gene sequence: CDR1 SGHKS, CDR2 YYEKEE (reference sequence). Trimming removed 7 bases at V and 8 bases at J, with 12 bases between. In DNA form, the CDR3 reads TGTGCCAGCCGCCTCGCGGGAGAAGCTTTCTTT. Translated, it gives CASRLAGEAFF.

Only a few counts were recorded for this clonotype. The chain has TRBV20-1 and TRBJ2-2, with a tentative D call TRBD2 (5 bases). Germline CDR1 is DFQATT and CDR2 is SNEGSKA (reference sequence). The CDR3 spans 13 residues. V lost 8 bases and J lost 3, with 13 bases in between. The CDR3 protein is CSPVRVDTGELFF. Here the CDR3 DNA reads TGCAGTCCCGTGAGGGTAGACACCGGGGAGCTGTTTTTT.

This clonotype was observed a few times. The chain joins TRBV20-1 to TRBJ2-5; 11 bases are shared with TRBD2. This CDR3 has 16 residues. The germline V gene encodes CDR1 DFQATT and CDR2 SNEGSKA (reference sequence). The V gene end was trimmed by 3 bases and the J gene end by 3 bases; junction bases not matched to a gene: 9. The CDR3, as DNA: TGCAGTGCTAGCTACCGGACTAGCGGGCAAGAAGAGACCCAGTACTTC. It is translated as CSASYRTSGQEETQYF.

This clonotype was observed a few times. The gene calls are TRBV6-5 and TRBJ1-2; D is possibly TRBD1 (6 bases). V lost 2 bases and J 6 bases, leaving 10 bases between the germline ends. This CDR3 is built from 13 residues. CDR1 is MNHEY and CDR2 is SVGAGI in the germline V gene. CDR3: CASSYSAGDGYTF. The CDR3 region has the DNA TGTGCCAGCAGTTACAGCGCAGGGGATGGCTACACCTTC.

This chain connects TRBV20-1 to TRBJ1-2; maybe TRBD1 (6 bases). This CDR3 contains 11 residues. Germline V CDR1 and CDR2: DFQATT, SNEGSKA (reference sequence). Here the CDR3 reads CSGQQGDGYTF. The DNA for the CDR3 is TGCAGCGGTCAACAGGGAGATGGCTACACCTTC.

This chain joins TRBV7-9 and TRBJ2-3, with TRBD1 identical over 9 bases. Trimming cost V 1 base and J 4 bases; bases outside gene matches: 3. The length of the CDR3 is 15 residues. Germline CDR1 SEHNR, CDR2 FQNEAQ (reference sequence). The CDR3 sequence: CASSLGDRAPDTQYF. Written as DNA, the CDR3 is TGTGCCAGCAGCTTAGGGGACAGGGCGCCAGATACGCAGTATTTT.

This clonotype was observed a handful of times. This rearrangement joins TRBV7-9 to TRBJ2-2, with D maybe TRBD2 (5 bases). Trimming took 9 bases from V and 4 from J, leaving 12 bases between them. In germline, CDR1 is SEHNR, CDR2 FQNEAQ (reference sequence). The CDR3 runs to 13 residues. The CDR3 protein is CASYGGSTGELFF. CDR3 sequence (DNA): TGTGCCAGTTACGGAGGCAGCACCGGGGAGCTGTTTTTT.

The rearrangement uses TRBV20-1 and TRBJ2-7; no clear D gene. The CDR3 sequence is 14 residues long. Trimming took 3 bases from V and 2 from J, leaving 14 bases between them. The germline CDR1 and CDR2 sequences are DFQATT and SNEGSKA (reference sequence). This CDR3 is CSASPTGLAYEQYF. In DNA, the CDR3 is TGCAGTGCTAGTCCCACGGGCCTTGCCTACGAGCAGTACTTC.